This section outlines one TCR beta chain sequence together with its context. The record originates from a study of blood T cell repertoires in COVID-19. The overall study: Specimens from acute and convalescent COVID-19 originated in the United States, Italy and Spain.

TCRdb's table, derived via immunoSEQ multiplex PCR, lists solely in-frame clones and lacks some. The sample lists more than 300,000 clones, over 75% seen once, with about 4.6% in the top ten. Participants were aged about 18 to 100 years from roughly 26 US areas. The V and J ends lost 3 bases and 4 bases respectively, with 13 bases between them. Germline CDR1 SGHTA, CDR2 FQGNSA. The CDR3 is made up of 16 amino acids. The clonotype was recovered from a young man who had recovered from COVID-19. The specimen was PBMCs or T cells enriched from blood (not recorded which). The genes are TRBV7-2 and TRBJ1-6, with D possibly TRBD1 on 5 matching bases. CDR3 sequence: CASSFGEGTYNSPLHF. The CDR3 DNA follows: TGTGCCAGCAGCTTCGGGGAGGGGACTTATAATTCACCCCTCCACTTT.